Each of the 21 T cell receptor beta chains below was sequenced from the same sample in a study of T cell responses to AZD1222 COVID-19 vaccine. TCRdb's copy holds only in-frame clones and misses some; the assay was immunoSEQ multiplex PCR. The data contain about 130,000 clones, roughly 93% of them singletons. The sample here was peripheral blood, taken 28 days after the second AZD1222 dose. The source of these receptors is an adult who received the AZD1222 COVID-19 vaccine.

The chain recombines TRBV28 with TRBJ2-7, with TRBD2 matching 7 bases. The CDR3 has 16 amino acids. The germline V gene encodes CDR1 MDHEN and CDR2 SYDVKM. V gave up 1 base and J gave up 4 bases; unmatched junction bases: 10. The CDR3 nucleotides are TGTGCCAGCAGTTTATCCGAGACTACCGGGGGGTACGAGCAGTACTTC. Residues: CASSLSETTGGYEQYF.

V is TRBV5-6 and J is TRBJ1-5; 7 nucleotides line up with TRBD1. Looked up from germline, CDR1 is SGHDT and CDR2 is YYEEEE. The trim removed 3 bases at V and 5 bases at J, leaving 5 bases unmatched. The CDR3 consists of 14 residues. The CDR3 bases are TGTGCCAGCAGCTCACGACAGGGTGATCAGCCCCAGCATTTT. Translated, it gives CASSSRQGDQPQHF.

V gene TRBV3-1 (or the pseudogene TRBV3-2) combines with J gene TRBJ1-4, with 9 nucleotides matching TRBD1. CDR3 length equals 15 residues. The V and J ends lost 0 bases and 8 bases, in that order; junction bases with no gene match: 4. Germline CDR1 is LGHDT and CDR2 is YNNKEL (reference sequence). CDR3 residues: CASSQEGTGWEKLFF. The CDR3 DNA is TGTGCCAGCAGCCAAGAGGGGACAGGGTGGGAAAAACTGTTTTTT.

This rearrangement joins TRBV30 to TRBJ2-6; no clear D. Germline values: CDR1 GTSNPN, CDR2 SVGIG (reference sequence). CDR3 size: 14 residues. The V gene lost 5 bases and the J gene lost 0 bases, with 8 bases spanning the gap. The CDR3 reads CAWSSSSGANVLTF. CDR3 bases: TGTGCCTGGTCATCGAGCTCTGGGGCCAACGTCCTGACTTTC.

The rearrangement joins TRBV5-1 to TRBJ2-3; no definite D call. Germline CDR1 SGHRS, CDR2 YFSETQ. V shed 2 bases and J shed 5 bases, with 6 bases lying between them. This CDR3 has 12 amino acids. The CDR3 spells CASSFLGDTQYF. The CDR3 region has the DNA TGCGCCAGCAGCTTCTTAGGAGATACGCAGTATTTT.

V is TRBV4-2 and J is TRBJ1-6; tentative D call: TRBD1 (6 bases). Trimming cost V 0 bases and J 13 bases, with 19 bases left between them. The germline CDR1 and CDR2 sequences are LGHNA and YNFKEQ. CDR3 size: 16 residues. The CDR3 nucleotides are TGTGCCAGCAGCCAAGATAGGGACACACGAATTGCCCCCCTCCACTTT. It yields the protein CASSQDRDTRIAPLHF.

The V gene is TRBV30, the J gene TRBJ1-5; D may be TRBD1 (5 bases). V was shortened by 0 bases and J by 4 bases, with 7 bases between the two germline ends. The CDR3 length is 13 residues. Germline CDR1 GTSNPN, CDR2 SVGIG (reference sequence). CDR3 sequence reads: CAWSVGVNQPQHF. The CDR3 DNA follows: TGTGCCTGGAGTGTAGGGGTAAATCAGCCCCAGCATTTT.

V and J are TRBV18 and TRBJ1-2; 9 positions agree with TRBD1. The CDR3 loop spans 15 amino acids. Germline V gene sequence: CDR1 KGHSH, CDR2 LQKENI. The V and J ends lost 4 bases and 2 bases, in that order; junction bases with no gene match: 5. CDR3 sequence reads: CASSQDRGGNYGYTF. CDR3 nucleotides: TGTGCCAGCTCACAGGACAGGGGAGGGAACTATGGCTACACCTTC.

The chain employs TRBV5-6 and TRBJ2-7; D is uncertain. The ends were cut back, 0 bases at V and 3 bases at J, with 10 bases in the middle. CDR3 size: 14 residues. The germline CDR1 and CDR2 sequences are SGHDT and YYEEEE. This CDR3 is CASSLALVIYEQYF. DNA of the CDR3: TGTGCCAGCAGCTTGGCCCTAGTAATCTACGAGCAGTACTTC.

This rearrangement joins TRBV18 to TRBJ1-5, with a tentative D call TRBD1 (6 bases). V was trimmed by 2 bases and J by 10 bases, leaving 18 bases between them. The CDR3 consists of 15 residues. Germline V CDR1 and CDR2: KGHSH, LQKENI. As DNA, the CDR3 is TGTGCCAGCTCACCAGAACAGGGTGGGATCGACCCCCAGCATTTT. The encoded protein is CASSPEQGGIDPQHF.

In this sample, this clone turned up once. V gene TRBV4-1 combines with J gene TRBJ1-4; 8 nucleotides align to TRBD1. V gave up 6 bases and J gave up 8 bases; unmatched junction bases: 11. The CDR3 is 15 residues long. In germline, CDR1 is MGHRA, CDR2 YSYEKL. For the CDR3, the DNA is TGCGCCAGCAGACCAACAGGGGGGTTAAGAGAAAAACTGTTTTTT. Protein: CASRPTGGLREKLFF.

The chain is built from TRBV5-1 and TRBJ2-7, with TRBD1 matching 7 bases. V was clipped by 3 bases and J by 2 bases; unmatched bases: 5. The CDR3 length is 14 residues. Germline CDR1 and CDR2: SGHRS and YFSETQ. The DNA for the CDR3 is TGCGCCAGCAGCTCAGGACAGGCCCCCTACGAGCAGTACTTC. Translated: CASSSGQAPYEQYF.

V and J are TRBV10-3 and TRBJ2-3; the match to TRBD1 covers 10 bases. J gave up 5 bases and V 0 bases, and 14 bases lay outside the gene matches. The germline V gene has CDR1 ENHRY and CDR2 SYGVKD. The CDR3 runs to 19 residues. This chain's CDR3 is CAISESTGTGQGTLDTQYF. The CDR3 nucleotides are TGTGCCATCAGTGAGTCGACGGGGACGGGACAGGGGACCCTAGATACGCAGTATTTT.

The chain's CDR3 is CASSITGRRVSGNTIYF. The CDR3 nucleotides read TGTGCCAGTAGTATAACAGGGCGGAGGGTCTCTGGAAACACCATATATTTT. This chain connects TRBV19 to TRBJ1-3; possibly TRBD1 for D (6 bases). The CDR3 runs 17 residues. In germline, CDR1 is LNHDA, CDR2 SQIVND (reference sequence). Trimming took 2 bases from V and 0 from J, leaving 14 bases between them.

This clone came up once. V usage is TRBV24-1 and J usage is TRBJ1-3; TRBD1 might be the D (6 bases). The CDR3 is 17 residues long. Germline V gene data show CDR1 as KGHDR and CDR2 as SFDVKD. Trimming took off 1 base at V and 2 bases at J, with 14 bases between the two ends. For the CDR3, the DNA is TGTGCCACCAGTGATTTCGGGGGCTGGGAGCCTGGAAACACCATATATTTT. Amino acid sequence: CATSDFGGWEPGNTIYF.

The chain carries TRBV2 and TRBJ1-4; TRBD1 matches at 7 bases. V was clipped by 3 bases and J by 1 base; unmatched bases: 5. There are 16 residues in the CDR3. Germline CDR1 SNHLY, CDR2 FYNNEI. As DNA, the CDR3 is TGTGCCAGCAGTGATGACAGGGACCTAACTAATGAAAAACTGTTTTTT. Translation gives CASSDDRDLTNEKLFF.

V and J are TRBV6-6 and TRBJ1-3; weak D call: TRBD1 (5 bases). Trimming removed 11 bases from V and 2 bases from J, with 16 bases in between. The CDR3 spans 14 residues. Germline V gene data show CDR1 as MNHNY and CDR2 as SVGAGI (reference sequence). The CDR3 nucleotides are TGTGCCCACCACTCAGGGTTGACTGGAAACACCATATATTTT. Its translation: CAHHSGLTGNTIYF.

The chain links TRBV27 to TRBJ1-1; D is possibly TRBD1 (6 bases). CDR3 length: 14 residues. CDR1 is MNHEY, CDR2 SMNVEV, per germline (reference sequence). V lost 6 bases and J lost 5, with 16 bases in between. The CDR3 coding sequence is TGTGCCAGCAGGACAGTCAGGGGTAGTACTGAAGCTTTCTTT. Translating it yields CASRTVRGSTEAFF.

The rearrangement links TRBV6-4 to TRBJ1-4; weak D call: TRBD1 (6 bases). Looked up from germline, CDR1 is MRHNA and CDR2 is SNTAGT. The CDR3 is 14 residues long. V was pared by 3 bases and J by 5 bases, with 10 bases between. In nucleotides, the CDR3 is TGTGCCAGCAGTGAATCGGGGGGCAATGAAAAACTGTTTTTT. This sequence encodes CASSESGGNEKLFF.

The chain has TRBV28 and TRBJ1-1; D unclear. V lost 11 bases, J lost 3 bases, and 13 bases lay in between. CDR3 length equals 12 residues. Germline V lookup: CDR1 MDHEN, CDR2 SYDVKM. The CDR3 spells CACYSGYTEAFF. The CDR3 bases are TGTGCCTGCTATTCGGGGTACACTGAAGCTTTCTTT.

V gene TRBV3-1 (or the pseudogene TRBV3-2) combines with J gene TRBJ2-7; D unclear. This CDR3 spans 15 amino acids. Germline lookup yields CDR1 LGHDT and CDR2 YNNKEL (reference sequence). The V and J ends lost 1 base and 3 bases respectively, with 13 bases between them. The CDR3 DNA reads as TGTGCCAGCAGCCAAGGGCCGCCGCCCCTCTACGAGCAGTACTTC. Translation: CASSQGPPPLYEQYF.